Below, 18 T cell receptor beta chains from the same sample are listed, as sequenced in a study of blood T cell repertoires in COVID-19. Libraries were prepared by immunoSEQ multiplex PCR; TCRdb keeps only in-frame clonotypes and omits some of them. The sample records 330,000 or so clones, 87% being singletons. The sequenced sample consisted of peripheral blood. These TCRs come from a man aged 30-40 years with COVID-19, enrolled during active disease.

The V and J genes are TRBV4-1 and TRBJ2-3; 10 bases are shared with TRBD2. The V gene end was trimmed by 4 bases and the J gene end by 6 bases; junction bases not matched to a gene: 16. Germline values: CDR1 MGHRA, CDR2 YSYEKL. This CDR3 is built from 18 residues. CDR3 sequence reads: CASSRHSRGAGGLDTQYF. The CDR3 DNA follows: TGCGCCAGCAGCCGCCACTCAAGGGGAGCGGGGGGGCTGGATACGCAGTATTTT.

The chain recombines TRBV7-9 with TRBJ2-1; D gene unclear. Trimming took 5 bases from V and 7 from J, leaving 9 bases between them. The CDR3 runs to 12 residues. The germline CDR1 and CDR2 sequences are SEHNR and FQNEAQ (reference sequence). The CDR3 loop reads CASSRVVNEQFF. The CDR3, as DNA: TGTGCCAGCAGCCGTGTCGTAAATGAGCAGTTCTTC.

The genes are TRBV5-1 and TRBJ1-5, with a weak D call TRBD1 (6 bases). Trimming left V 3 bases short and J 3 bases short, with 10 bases between. The CDR3 contains 14 residues. CDR1 SGHRS and CDR2 YFSETQ come from the germline V gene. CDR3 sequence (DNA): TGCGCCAGCAGCTCCGGACAGTACAATCAGCCCCAGCATTTT. It encodes CASSSGQYNQPQHF.

Written as DNA, the CDR3 is TGTGCCAGCACCCCGACAGGGCAAAATGGCTACACCTTC. Translation gives CASTPTGQNGYTF. The V and J genes are TRBV2 and TRBJ1-2, with TRBD1 identical over 7 bases. CDR3 length: 13 residues. Trimming cost V 7 bases and J 6 bases; bases outside gene matches: 8. CDR1 and CDR2 (germline): SNHLY, FYNNEI.

This chain uses TRBV12-5 with TRBJ2-3, with D possibly being TRBD1 (7 bases). This CDR3 comprises 14 residues. Germline-derived CDR1 and CDR2 are LGHNT and FRNRAP. Trimming removed 7 bases from V and 5 bases from J, with 16 bases in between. In nucleotides, the CDR3 is TGTGCTAGTGTTGCGGGGCAGGGGGTAGATACGCAGTATTTT. This sequence encodes CASVAGQGVDTQYF.

A note on this clone: Germline is not matched at one junction end, which may reflect a read error. V and J are TRBV28 and TRBJ2-7; D unresolved. Germline values: CDR1 MDHEN, CDR2 SYDVKM. The CDR3 is 16 amino acids. Here the CDR3 reads CASSFPDFSESSEQYF. CDR3 DNA sequence: TGTGCCAGCAGTTTTCCCGACTTTTCCGAATCCTCCGAGCAGTACTTC.

J is TRBJ2-1 and V is TRBV3-1 (or the pseudogene TRBV3-2), with 9 bases identical to TRBD2. The germline V gene encodes CDR1 LGHDT and CDR2 YNNKEL (reference sequence). J was trimmed by 1 base and V by 9 bases; bases with no gene match: 16. This CDR3 comprises 18 residues. The CDR3 sequence: CASTNHVAGEWSYNEQFF. The CDR3 nucleotides read TGTGCCAGTACCAACCACGTAGCGGGAGAGTGGTCCTACAATGAGCAGTTCTTC.

The chain joins TRBV7-2 to TRBJ2-2, with D tentatively TRBD1 (5 bases). V was pared by 0 bases and J by 6 bases, with 14 bases between. Per germline, CDR1 SGHTA and CDR2 FQGNSA. The CDR3 extends over 16 amino acids. As DNA, the CDR3 is TGTGCCAGCAGCTTAGCGCCGGACACCGCGGCCGGGGAGCTGTTTTTT. Its translation is CASSLAPDTAAGELFF. Filled out from reference TRBV7-2 and TRBJ2-2, the complete variable domain reads GAGVSQSPSNKVTEKGKDVELRCDPISGHTALYWYRQSLGQGLEFLIYFQGNSAPDKSGLPSDRFSAERTGGSVSTLTIQRTQQEDSAVYLCASSLAPDTAAGELFFGEGSRLTVL.

The rearrangement uses TRBV29-1 and TRBJ2-7; TRBD1 might be the D (6 bases). The CDR3 sequence is 14 residues long. Trimming shortened V by 0 bases and J by 4 bases, and 13 bases separated the two germline ends. Germline CDR1 SQVTM, CDR2 ANQGSEA. The CDR3 loop reads CSVEDRGTLYEQYF. In DNA form, the CDR3 reads TGCAGCGTTGAAGATCGTGGGACACTGTACGAGCAGTACTTC.

The chain uses TRBV4-1 and TRBJ1-2, with D possibly matching TRBD1 (6 bases). V dropped 0 bases and J dropped 7 bases, with 15 bases sitting between them. This CDR3 has 15 residues. Germline V CDR1 and CDR2: MGHRA, YSYEKL. The CDR3 DNA sequence: TGCGCCAGCAGCCAAGAGCATAACAGGGCCGGTGGCTACACCTTC. The encoded protein is CASSQEHNRAGGYTF.

V gene TRBV10-3 combines with J gene TRBJ2-1; possible D gene TRBD1, 5 bases. Germline lookup yields CDR1 ENHRY and CDR2 SYGVKD. The V gene lost 2 bases and the J gene lost 6 bases, with 5 bases spanning the gap. The length of the CDR3 is 12 residues. DNA of the CDR3: TGTGCCATCAGTGAGGGGGCCAATGAGCAGTTCTTC. Translated, it gives CAISEGANEQFF.

This clone was seen only once. The chain has TRBV19 and TRBJ2-3, with D possibly TRBD1 on 5 matching bases. Trimming cost V 1 base and J 4 bases, with 9 bases left between them. Per the germline V gene, CDR1 is LNHDA and CDR2 is SQIVND (reference sequence). The CDR3 covers 14 residues. CDR3 in amino acids: CASSIGGRSDTQYF. The CDR3, as DNA: TGTGCCAGTAGTATAGGGGGCCGGTCAGATACGCAGTATTTT.

Of note for this clone: Since a much larger clone is just one base distant, this may be a read error. This chain's CDR3 is CASSWAENTGELFF. The CDR3 coding sequence is TGTGCCAGCAGCTGGGCAGAGAACACCGGGGAGCTGTTTTTT. The chain is built from TRBV9 and TRBJ2-2; D call uncertain. The length of the CDR3 is 14 residues. Germline CDR1 SGDLS, CDR2 YYNGEE. Trimming took off 4 bases at V and 1 base at J, with 8 bases between the two ends.

V is TRBV19 and J is TRBJ2-5; 11 positions agree with TRBD1. In germline, CDR1 is LNHDA, CDR2 SQIVND (reference sequence). V lost 3 bases and J lost 4; bases outside the gene matches: 7. The CDR3 totals 16 residues. In DNA form, the CDR3 reads TGTGCCAGTAGTATTTTCGGGACAGGGGGGCTAGAGACCCAGTACTTC. Encoded protein: CASSIFGTGGLETQYF.

In this sample, this clone turned up a few times. The chain recombines TRBV7-8 with TRBJ2-2; TRBD1 is a possible D gene (6 bases). The CDR3 totals 17 residues. V gave up 5 bases and J gave up 0 bases, with 16 bases separating them. Germline V gene data show CDR1 as SGHVS and CDR2 as FQNEAQ. For the CDR3, the DNA is TGTGCCAGCAGCCCCCTGCAGTGGACAGCGAACACCGGGGAGCTGTTTTTT. Translation gives CASSPLQWTANTGELFF.

The chain has TRBV6-5 and TRBJ1-1; D not resolved. The CDR3 has 15 residues. Trimming left V 4 bases short and J 5 bases short, with 17 bases between. Germline V gene lookup returns CDR1 MNHEY and CDR2 SVGAGI. The CDR3 DNA sequence: TGTGCCAGCAGTTCCCCTCGTGCAGAGGAAACTGAAGCTTTCTTT. It yields the protein CASSSPRAEETEAFF.

V usage is TRBV15 and J usage is TRBJ2-7; 8 bases agree with TRBD1. CDR3 length: 17 amino acids. Germline CDR1 LNHNV, CDR2 YYDKDF (reference sequence). With V trimmed by 5 bases and J by 3 bases, 15 bases remained unmatched. The CDR3: CATSGGATGANLYEQYF. The DNA of the CDR3 is TGTGCCACCAGCGGCGGCGCGACAGGGGCGAACCTCTACGAGCAGTACTTC.

This clone was seen many times. CDR3 protein: CASSLATGGGYEQYF. The DNA for the CDR3 is TGTGCCAGCAGTTTGGCAACAGGGGGAGGCTACGAGCAGTACTTC. V gene TRBV27 combines with J gene TRBJ2-7; 8 bases fit TRBD1. With 3 bases clipped from V and 3 bases from J, the junction kept 7 bases outside the gene matches. Germline CDR1 MNHEY, CDR2 SMNVEV (reference sequence). The CDR3 extends over 15 amino acids.